What follows describes a single T cell receptor (beta chain). The sample belongs to a study of blood T cell repertoires in COVID-19. About the research overall: Acute-phase and convalescent COVID-19 samples originated in the United States, Italy and Spain. PBMCs, B-cell-depleted T cells, or T cells were the source of the cDNA or gDNA that made up the material.

Authors' methods: The authors estimated nucleated cell counts from reference gene primer amplification. The assay was immunoSEQ multiplex PCR, and TCRdb's table has in-frame clones only and misses some. That table furnishes V, J and clone size, whereas the DNA furnished D and trimming. The table shows roughly 50,000 clones, with approximately 90% occurring only once. With 2 bases removed from V and 3 bases from J, the gap between germline ends came to 5 bases. The CDR3 runs to 13 residues. Germline V gene sequence: CDR1 LGHDT, CDR2 YNNKEL (reference sequence). This TCR derives from a man older than 75 with acute or convalescent COVID-19. The gene calls are TRBV3-1 (or the pseudogene TRBV3-2) and TRBJ1-5; no clear D gene. The sequenced sample consisted of peripheral blood. The CDR3 region has the DNA TGTGCCAGCAGCCAATACATCAATCAGCCCCAGCATTTT. It translates to CASSQYINQPQHF.